This TCR beta chain emerged from a study of CXCR3-negative and CXCR3-positive naive CD8 T cells (dated by TCRdb to the late 2010s). About the full investigation: In total, approximately 130 million TRB reads were obtained, or roughly 1.5 +/- 0.3 million reads per library. Diversity and physicochemical repertoire analyses covered approximately 10 donors pooled from two independent experiments. TRBV-TRBJ cluster analysis included naive subsets from a handful of donors and memory cells from 3 donors.

A word on this clonotype: Its antigen is unknown.

Each CD8+ T cell subset was flow-sorted in triplicate, and 250,000 to 350,000 cells per subset were placed directly into RLT lysis buffer. To exclude memory contaminants, naive CD8+ T cells were stringently defined as CD45RO-CCR7+CD27+CD95-. Peripheral blood mononuclear cells were isolated from buffy coats by standard density gradient centrifugation. A FACSAria III was used to flow-sort naive CXCR3-negative and CXCR3-positive CD8+ T cells. Total RNA was extracted from sorted cells using an RNeasy Mini Kit. The sequencing machine was a NextSeq 550. The Human TCR Profiling Kit (MiLaboratory) was used to make UMI-labeled 5' RACE TRB cDNA libraries. cDNA synthesis used the entire amount of extracted RNA, and PCR amplification then used the entire amount of cDNA produced. Libraries were prepared in parallel using an identical number of PCR cycles. On the authors' methods: With a requirement of at least two reads per UMI, MIGEC and MiXCR extracted about 53,000 +/- 9,400 unique UMI-labeled TRB cDNA molecules per library. On average, each library contained 40,000 +/- 10,000 functional in-frame TRB CDR3 nucleotide clonotypes without stop codons. Diversity metrics, including normalized Shannon-Wiener and Chao1, were computed in VDJtools after downsampling to 5000 UMI-labeled TRB molecules per sample. VDJtools computed clonotype-size-weighted physicochemical properties of the central five CDR3 residues: interaction energy, strength, volume and Kidera factor 4. One entry per CDR3 protein sequence results from the TCRdb reprocessing of the reads, with DNA left out. The authors' filters were not applied to this entry. This sample's records show roughly 110,000 distinct CDR3 sequences. Over 0.35% of the sample is held by the ten biggest clonotypes.

Broader findings and caveats from the paper: TRB CDR3s from CXCR3-positive naive cells showed higher hydrophobicity (lower Kidera factor 4), lower energy, and higher strength and volume indices than CXCR3-negative naive cells. CXCR3 expression partially decreased after cryopreservation, so most assays used freshly isolated PBMCs. Naive CXCR3-negative and CXCR3-positive cells from the same donor showed similar TRBV-TRBJ usage, whereas memory cells showed distinct patterns. Repertoire diversity was comparably high in both naive subsets but much lower in memory CD8+ T cells. Surface CD5, linked to self-reactivity in mice, was comparable between naive subsets; TCR interaction strength was therefore also inferred from TRB CDR3 physicochemical properties.

The CDR3 numbers 13 residues from cysteine through phenylalanine. There is no recorded DNA. The germline V gene provides CDR1 SQVTM and CDR2 ANQGSEA. The rearranged chain carries TRBV29-1 and TRBJ2-7. The sequence came from a human donor in good health. Some clones in this sample may be carry-over from other donors' samples. Source material: naive CXCR3+ CD8+ T cells from blood. Sample cell subset or site, as interpreted from the label and publication: CD45RO-CCR7+CD27+CD95- naive CD8+ T cells expressing CXCR3 (TNR3+). The CDR3 protein: CSVVQKLSYEQYF.